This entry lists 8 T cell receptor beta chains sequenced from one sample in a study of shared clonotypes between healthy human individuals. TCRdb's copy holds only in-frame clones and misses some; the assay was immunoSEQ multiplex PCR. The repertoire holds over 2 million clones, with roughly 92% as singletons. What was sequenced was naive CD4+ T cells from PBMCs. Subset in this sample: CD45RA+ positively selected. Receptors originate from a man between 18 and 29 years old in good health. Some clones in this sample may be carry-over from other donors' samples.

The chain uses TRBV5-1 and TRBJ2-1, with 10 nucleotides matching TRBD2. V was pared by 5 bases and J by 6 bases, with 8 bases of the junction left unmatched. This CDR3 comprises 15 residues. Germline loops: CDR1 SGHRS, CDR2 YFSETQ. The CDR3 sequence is CASRRTGTSVNEQFF. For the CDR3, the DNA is TGCGCCAGCAGACGAACCGGGACTAGCGTCAATGAGCAGTTCTTC. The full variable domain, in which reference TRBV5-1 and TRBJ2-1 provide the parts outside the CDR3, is KAGVTQTPRYLIKTRGQQVTLSCSPISGHRSVSWYQQTPGQGLQFLFEYFSETQRNKGNFPGRFSGRQFSNSRSEMNVSTLELGDSALYLCASRRTGTSVNEQFFGPGTRLTVL.

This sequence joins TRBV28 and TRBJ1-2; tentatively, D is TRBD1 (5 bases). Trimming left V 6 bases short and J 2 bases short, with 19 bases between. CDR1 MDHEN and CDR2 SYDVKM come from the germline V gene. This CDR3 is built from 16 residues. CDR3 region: CASRRGDRSPNYGYTF. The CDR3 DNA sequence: TGTGCCAGCAGACGGGGGGACCGCTCCCCCAACTATGGCTACACCTTC.

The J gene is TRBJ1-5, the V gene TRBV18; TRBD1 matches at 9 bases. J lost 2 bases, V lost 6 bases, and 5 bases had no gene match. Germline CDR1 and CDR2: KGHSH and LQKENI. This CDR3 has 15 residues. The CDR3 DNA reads TGTGCCAGCTCGGGGGGACAGGGCGGCAATCAGCCCCAGCATTTT. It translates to CASSGGQGGNQPQHF.

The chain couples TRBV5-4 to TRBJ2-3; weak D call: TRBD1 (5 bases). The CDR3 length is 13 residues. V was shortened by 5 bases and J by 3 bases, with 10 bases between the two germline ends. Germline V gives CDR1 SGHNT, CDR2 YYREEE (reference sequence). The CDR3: CASRVGRTDTQYF. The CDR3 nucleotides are TGTGCCAGCAGGGTGGGGCGGACAGATACGCAGTATTTT. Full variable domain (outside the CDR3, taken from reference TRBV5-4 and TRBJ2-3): ETGVTQSPTHLIKTRGQQVTLRCSSQSGHNTVSWYQQALGQGPQFIFQYYREEENGRGNFPPRFSGLQFPNYSSELNVNALELDDSALYLCASRVGRTDTQYFGPGTRLTVL.

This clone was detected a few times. The CDR3 loop is CASGQGAGQYF. The DNA for the CDR3 is TGTGCCAGCGGACAGGGGGCGGGGCAGTACTTC. The chain is built from TRBV7-2 and TRBJ2-7; TRBD1 agrees at 11 bases. The junction had 3 bases not matched to a gene; V was cut back by 8 bases and J by 9 bases. Germline V gene data show CDR1 as SGHTA and CDR2 as FQGNSA. CDR3 size: 11 residues.

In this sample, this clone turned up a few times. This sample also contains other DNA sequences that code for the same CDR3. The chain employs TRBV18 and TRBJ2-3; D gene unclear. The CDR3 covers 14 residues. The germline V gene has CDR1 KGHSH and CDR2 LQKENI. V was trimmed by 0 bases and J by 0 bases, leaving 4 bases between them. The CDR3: CASSPPGSTDTQYF. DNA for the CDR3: TGTGCCAGCTCACCACCGGGGAGCACAGATACGCAGTATTTT.

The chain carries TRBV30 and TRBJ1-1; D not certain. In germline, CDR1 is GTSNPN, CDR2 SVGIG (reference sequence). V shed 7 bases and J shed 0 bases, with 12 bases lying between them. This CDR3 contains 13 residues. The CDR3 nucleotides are TGTGCCTTTAAGGCGGGAATGAACACTGAAGCTTTCTTT. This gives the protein CAFKAGMNTEAFF.

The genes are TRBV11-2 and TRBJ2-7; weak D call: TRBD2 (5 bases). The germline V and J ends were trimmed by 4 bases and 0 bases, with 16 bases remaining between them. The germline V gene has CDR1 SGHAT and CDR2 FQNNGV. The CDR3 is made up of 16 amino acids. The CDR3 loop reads CASSSGSSGSSYEQYF. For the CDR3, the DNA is TGTGCCAGCAGCTCGGGGAGCTCGGGGAGCTCCTACGAGCAGTACTTC.